This T cell receptor beta chain was retrieved from a study of CD8+CD57+ T cells in acquired aplastic anemia (dated by TCRdb to the late 2010s). As for the study more broadly: A mean of roughly 2.9 ug of DNA, ranging from roughly 0.19 to 27.4 ug, was extracted from sorted CD4+ and CD8+ cells. A CD8+CD57+ expansion meant a frequency higher than the mean frequency seen in healthy subjects.

TCR beta VDJ combination and CDR3 sequence profiling used genomic DNA as the template. TCR repertoire sequencing was run on an Illumina HiSeq 2000. The paper's processing steps were these. TRBV/TRBJ rearrangement plots, CDR3 size and DJ length profiles, and Simpson's diversity index were used to assess repertoires. The most abundant DNA sequence in the deep sequencing data was taken as the immunodominant clone. CDR3 amino acid sequences were screened for sharing across subjects and were compared with published repertoires and the VDJdb database. TCRdb trimmed public reads at Q25 via fastp, called clones via MiXCR and kept in-frame beta chains. Rows are unified per CDR3 protein, each entry keeping the most common DNA and genes. These V and J calls rely on TCRdb rather than the paper's analysis. Counted in this sample were 150,000 to 170,000 distinct CDR3 sequences; about 54% of them appeared once. The top ten clones comprise approximately 12% of the sample.

Germline trimming: 7 bases from V, 7 bases from J; junction bases outside gene matches: 8. For CDR1 and CDR2, the germline V gene lists ENHRY and SYGVKD. Measured from the cysteine to the phenylalanine, the CDR3 is 13 residues long. Only CDR3 DNA is held: 39 bases, read in frame from base 1. What the study reported, not specific to this receptor: Twenty-nine CD8+ CDR3 sequences were found in both patients and controls but appeared to be highly expressed in patients and within the immunodominant clones of the patients. No significant difference in CD8+ Simpson's diversity was found between patients and healthy controls (P=0.060).

In the case of this clonotype: The target of this receptor is not known. Base qualities are missing; no much larger clone stands one base away.

Flow cytometry had shown CD8+CD57+ cell expansion in the patients selected for sequencing. Every patient had severe acquired aplastic anemia, diagnosed using the International Study of Aplastic Anemia and Agranulocytosis and Camitta criteria. At the time blood was sampled, none of the patients had received any therapy. In this study, sorted CD4+ and CD8+ T cells from the blood of healthy subjects and of severe aplastic anemia patients had their TCR repertoires deep-sequenced. Patients were enrolled in the USA under clinicaltrials.gov protocols 00001620, 01623167, 00001397, 00071045, 00081523 and 00961064. Ficoll-Paque density gradient centrifugation was used to isolate peripheral blood mononuclear cells. CD4+ and CD8+ T cells were sorted by FACS or magnetic beads before DNA extraction.

The specimen sequenced was sorted CD4+, CD8+, or CD8+CD57+ T cells (not recorded which) from PBMCs. The clonotype originates from a human donor with aplastic anemia. Recombination joined TRBV10-3 with TRBJ2-7; a stretch of 9 junction bases matches TRBD1. The DNA sequence is as follows: TGTGCCATCACTGCACAGGGGGCTGGGGAGCAGTACTTC. It encodes CAITAQGAGEQYF.